This entry lists 30 T cell receptor beta chains sequenced from one sample in a study of T-cell memory formation after mild COVID-19. Each CDR3 protein is one row after TCRdb ran MiXCR on the 5' RACE reads. This table has 450,000 to 650,000 distinct CDR3 sequences, less than 25% appearing once. Sequencing was done on a sample of PBMCs or a T cell subset sorted from them (not recorded which). These receptors came from an adult woman who had mild COVID-19 (a few samples of this study predate the infection). Cell type and time point are not known.

This chain connects TRBV19 to TRBJ2-1; the match to TRBD2 covers 14 bases. Germline CDR1 reads LNHDA; CDR2 reads SQIVND (reference sequence). This CDR3 is built from 15 residues. Unmatched junction bases numbered 7, after V lost 5 bases and J lost 10 bases. The CDR3 DNA reads TGTGCCAGTAGTGTGGGACTAGCGGGAGTTCGAGAGCAGTTCTTC. Translating it yields CASSVGLAGVREQFF.

The chain uses TRBV6-2 or TRBV6-3 and TRBJ2-2; 11 bases align to TRBD2. The CDR3 is made up of 17 amino acids. J gave up 3 bases and V 1 base, and 4 bases lay outside the gene matches. Germline V gene data show CDR1 as MNHEY and CDR2 as SVGEGT. The CDR3 region has the DNA TGTGCCAGCAGTTACTTCCCTAGCGGGAGGTACACCGGGGAGCTGTTTTTT. It yields the protein CASSYFPSGRYTGELFF.

In its sample, this clonotype was seen a few times. This chain uses TRBV20-1 with TRBJ2-5; D unresolved. The CDR3 is made up of 12 amino acids. CDR1 is DFQATT, CDR2 SNEGSKA, per germline (reference sequence). The V gene lost 5 bases and the J gene lost 0 bases, with 7 bases spanning the gap. CDR3 sequence reads: CSAQDYQETQYF. The CDR3, as DNA: TGCAGTGCTCAAGATTACCAAGAGACCCAGTACTTC.

This clonotype was counted a single time. V and J are TRBV27 and TRBJ1-2, with 9 bases aligning to TRBD1. V lost 6 bases to trimming and J lost 4 bases; unmatched junction nucleotides: 6. CDR1 MNHEY and CDR2 SMNVEV come from the germline V gene (reference sequence). The CDR3 runs to 14 residues. Here the CDR3 reads CASRGTGQGYGYTF. In DNA, the CDR3 is TGTGCCAGCAGGGGGACGGGACAGGGCTATGGCTACACCTTC.

This chain joins TRBV12-3 or TRBV12-4 and TRBJ2-2; TRBD1 agrees at 7 bases. The V gene end was trimmed by 6 bases and the J gene end by 4 bases; junction bases not matched to a gene: 8. The CDR3 is 15 amino acids. The CDR3 nucleotides read TGTGCCAGCAGCTCTCCACAGGGGAGCACCGGGGAGCTGTTTTTT. Translating gives CASSSPQGSTGELFF.

Ten or more counts support this clonotype. The chain joins TRBV20-1 to TRBJ1-6, with TRBD1 matching over 7 bases. CDR1 is DFQATT and CDR2 is SNEGSKA in the germline V gene (reference sequence). This CDR3 contains 14 residues. Here the CDR3 DNA reads TGCAGCGTAACAGCTAGACAGGGTAGTTCACCCCTCCACTTT. This gives the protein CSVTARQGSSPLHF.

This clonotype appeared a few times. The chain is built from TRBV15 and TRBJ2-5, with D maybe TRBD2 (6 bases). The CDR3 is 15 amino acids. The germline V gene has CDR1 LNHNV and CDR2 YYDKDF (reference sequence). V was pared by 5 bases and J by 3 bases, with 16 bases between. The CDR3 region has the DNA TGTGCCACCAGCCCATGGGGCGGGGCCGAAGAGACCCAGTACTTC. Translation gives CATSPWGGAEETQYF. Based on the CDR3 plus reference TRBV15 and TRBJ2-5, the full variable domain is DAMVIQNPRYQVTQFGKPVTLSCSQTLNHNVMYWYQQKSSQAPKLLFHYYDKDFNNEADTPDNFQSRRPNTSFCFLDIRSPGLGDTAMYLCATSPWGGAEETQYFGPGTRLLVL.

This clonotype has just a few counts. This chain connects TRBV19 to TRBJ1-2; D not resolved. The CDR3 is 12 amino acids. Trimming took off 6 bases at V and 8 bases at J, with 13 bases between the two ends. Germline lookup yields CDR1 LNHDA and CDR2 SQIVND (reference sequence). CDR3 region: CASRGPARGYTF. In DNA, the CDR3 is TGTGCCAGTAGAGGCCCCGCGAGAGGCTACACCTTC.

This clonotype showed up just a few times. This chain joins TRBV24-1 and TRBJ2-3; TRBD2 agrees at 13 bases. The germline gives CDR1 KGHDR, CDR2 SFDVKD. The CDR3 runs 17 residues. J gave up 3 bases and V 4 bases, and 6 bases lay outside the gene matches. The CDR3 reads CATSEPRLAGGTDTQYF. In DNA form, the CDR3 reads TGTGCCACCAGTGAACCAAGACTAGCGGGAGGTACAGATACGCAGTATTTT.

This sequence joins TRBV6-5 and TRBJ1-1; D is undetermined. Trimming left V 6 bases short and J 0 bases short, with 17 bases between. Per germline, CDR1 MNHEY and CDR2 SVGAGI. The CDR3 consists of 16 residues. For the CDR3, the DNA is TGTGCCAGCAGCTCCTCCCCCGGTCTCATGAACACTGAAGCTTTCTTT. Amino acids: CASSSSPGLMNTEAFF.

This chain uses TRBV20-1 with TRBJ1-2; TRBD1 matches at 10 bases. Per germline, CDR1 DFQATT and CDR2 SNEGSKA (reference sequence). V lost 3 bases, J lost 8 bases, and 9 bases stayed unmatched. The CDR3 has 14 amino acids. CDR3 protein: CSARGGQGLGGYTF. CDR3 bases: TGCAGTGCTAGGGGGGGACAGGGGTTAGGAGGCTACACCTTC.

This clonotype was picked up a small number of times. The V call is TRBV6-2 or TRBV6-3, the J call TRBJ2-1, with 7 nucleotides matching TRBD2. Germline CDR1 reads MNHEY; CDR2 reads SVGEGT. The CDR3 loop spans 13 amino acids. Trimming took 6 bases from V and 13 from J; bases not matched to a gene: 12. The CDR3 region has the DNA TGTGCCAGCAGCGACCCGGGTCGGGACTACCAGTTCTTC. Its translation is CASSDPGRDYQFF.

The J gene is TRBJ2-3, the V gene TRBV6-5; 10 bases are a match to TRBD2. The CDR3 sequence is 15 residues long. V lost 2 bases to trimming and J lost 6 bases; unmatched junction nucleotides: 5. The V gene's germline CDR1 is MNHEY and CDR2 SVGAGI. CDR3 sequence reads: CASSYLAGAHDTQYF. CDR3 DNA: TGTGCCAGCAGTTACCTAGCGGGAGCCCACGATACGCAGTATTTT.

The rearrangement uses TRBV20-1 and TRBJ2-7; 9 bases fit TRBD1. The V segment lost 5 bases and the J segment 5 bases; nucleotides outside the gene matches: 7. Per germline, CDR1 DFQATT and CDR2 SNEGSKA (reference sequence). CDR3 length equals 13 residues. CDR3: CSAVGQGRHEQYF. The CDR3 DNA reads as TGCAGTGCTGTGGGACAGGGTAGACACGAGCAGTACTTC.

This rearrangement joins TRBV12-3 or TRBV12-4 to TRBJ2-1; TRBD2 is a possible D gene (5 bases). The CDR3 extends over 13 amino acids. Trimming stripped 10 bases from V and 6 bases from J, with 16 bases between. The CDR3: CATIGSDLNEQFF. Written as DNA, the CDR3 is TGTGCCACCATTGGGAGCGACCTCAATGAGCAGTTCTTC.

This clonotype showed up just a few times. This sequence joins TRBV19 and TRBJ2-2, with D tentatively TRBD2 (5 bases). The V gene lost 5 bases and the J gene lost 2 bases, with 12 bases spanning the gap. CDR3 length: 15 amino acids. CDR1 and CDR2 from the germline V gene are LNHDA and SQIVND (reference sequence). The CDR3 sequence: CASSPAEVNTGELFF. In nucleotides, the CDR3 is TGTGCCAGTAGTCCAGCGGAGGTTAACACCGGGGAGCTGTTTTTT.

This clonotype was counted between two and nine times. The chain couples TRBV28 to TRBJ1-1; D is possibly TRBD1 (6 bases). Germline-derived CDR1 and CDR2 are MDHEN and SYDVKM. There are 14 residues in the CDR3. The DNA of the CDR3 is TGTCCACTGACAGGCCCCCCTTGCTTCTCTGAAGCTTTCTTT. Its protein is CPLTGPPCFSEAFF.

This clonotype came up a few times. This may be a read error: a much more frequent sequence differs by one nucleotide. The chain carries TRBV6-2 or TRBV6-3 and TRBJ2-1; TRBD2 matches 8 bases. Unmatched junction bases numbered 5, after V lost 6 bases and J lost 4 bases. CDR1 and CDR2 from the germline V gene are MNHEY and SVGEGT. This CDR3 is 14 amino acids long. CDR3 sequence: CASSLSGNYNEQFF. CDR3 bases: TGTGCCAGCAGCCTTAGCGGGAATTACAATGAGCAGTTCTTC.

The sample holds a few counts of this clonotype. The V call is TRBV12-3 or TRBV12-4, the J call TRBJ1-5; D remains ambiguous. V was trimmed by 5 bases and J by 3 bases, leaving 11 bases between them. The CDR3 extends over 14 amino acids. The DNA of the CDR3 is TGTGCCAGCAGTCCCCTCCTAGACAATCAGCCCCAGCATTTT. Translating it yields CASSPLLDNQPQHF.

Only a few counts were recorded for this clonotype. The J gene is TRBJ2-2, the V gene TRBV7-3; D is uncertain. Germline CDR1 reads SGHTA; CDR2 reads FQGTGA. This CDR3 contains 16 residues. Between the trimmed V and J ends, which lost 5 bases and 8 bases, there was a span of 21 bases. CDR3 coding DNA: TGTGCCAGCAGCCTCCCCCCTAACCCCATGGCTGGGGAGCTGTTTTTT. The encoded protein is CASSLPPNPMAGELFF.

This clonotype has just a few counts. The chain is built from TRBV12-3 or TRBV12-4 and TRBJ2-7; D is ambiguous. CDR3 length equals 11 residues. V lost 6 bases and J lost 6, with 9 bases in between. The DNA of the CDR3 is TGTGCCAGCAGGGCCGATACCGAGCAGTACTTC. This translates into CASRADTEQYF.

The gene calls are TRBV7-8 and TRBJ1-2, with no clear D. This CDR3 is built from 14 residues. V lost 0 bases and J 7 bases, leaving 12 bases between the germline ends. Germline lookup yields CDR1 SGHVS and CDR2 FQNEAQ. DNA of the CDR3: TGTGCCAGCAGCTTAGCGGGGAACTACCGTGGCTACACCTTC. Its translation is CASSLAGNYRGYTF.

The chain joins TRBV14 to TRBJ2-4, with no clear D. Germline CDR1 is SGHDN and CDR2 is FVKESK. This CDR3 region has 15 residues. V lost 0 bases to trimming and J lost 0 bases, with 6 bases between them. CDR3 nucleotide sequence: TGTGCCAGCAGCCAAGACAGTATAGCCAAAAACATTCAGTACTTC. Translating it yields CASSQDSIAKNIQYF.

The chain joins TRBV4-1 to TRBJ2-4; D is perhaps TRBD1 (5 bases). CDR1 is MGHRA and CDR2 is YSYEKL in the germline V gene. The CDR3 covers 16 residues. Trimming removed 1 base from V and 0 bases from J, with 10 bases in between. CDR3 nucleotide sequence: TGCGCCAGCAGCCAAGGATCCCAGGGAGCCAAAAACATTCAGTACTTC. This encodes CASSQGSQGAKNIQYF.

The rearrangement links TRBV9 to TRBJ2-2; D unresolved. The V end lost 0 bases, the J end lost 0 bases, and 12 bases lay between the germline ends. CDR3 length: 17 amino acids. CDR1 and CDR2 from the germline V gene are SGDLS and YYNGEE. The CDR3 DNA reads TGTGCCAGCAGCGTAGATGGCGGCAGAACGAACACCGGGGAGCTGTTTTTT. Its translation is CASSVDGGRTNTGELFF.

There are a few counts of this clonotype. The gene calls are TRBV5-1 and TRBJ1-5; 8 bases fit TRBD1. The V gene end was trimmed by 3 bases and the J gene end by 4 bases; junction bases not matched to a gene: 3. Germline V gene data show CDR1 as SGHRS and CDR2 as YFSETQ. This CDR3 comprises 14 residues. Here the CDR3 reads CASSSGQVNQPQHF. The CDR3 coding sequence is TGCGCCAGCAGCTCGGGACAGGTGAATCAGCCCCAGCATTTT.

The J gene is TRBJ2-6, the V gene TRBV5-1; D perhaps matches TRBD1 (6 bases). V lost 4 bases and J lost 10, with 21 bases in between. The CDR3 is 16 amino acids. Germline V gene sequence: CDR1 SGHRS, CDR2 YFSETQ. The CDR3: CASSLVFRGSENVLTF. Here the CDR3 DNA reads TGCGCCAGCAGCCTCGTTTTTAGGGGGTCTGAAAACGTCCTGACTTTC.

This clonotype was seen more than once but under ten times. The rearrangement links TRBV29-1 to TRBJ2-2, with D unresolved. Trimming removed 7 bases from V and 1 base from J, with 7 bases in between. The CDR3 consists of 12 residues. CDR1 is SQVTM and CDR2 is ANQGSEA in the germline V gene. DNA of the CDR3: TGCAGCGCATCACTGAACACCGGGGAGCTGTTTTTT. Its translation: CSASLNTGELFF.

The chain recombines TRBV9 with TRBJ1-1; TRBD1 aligns across 8 bases. Trimming took 2 bases from V and 6 from J; bases not matched to a gene: 6. The CDR3 is 14 amino acids. Germline loops: CDR1 SGDLS, CDR2 YYNGEE. This CDR3 reads CASSVGTGLAEAFF. The CDR3 bases are TGTGCCAGCAGCGTGGGGACAGGTCTGGCTGAAGCTTTCTTT.

The rearrangement links TRBV18 to TRBJ1-5, with D perhaps matching TRBD1 (6 bases). This CDR3 region has 16 residues. Trimming pared 1 base from V and 0 bases from J, leaving 10 bases between. Germline loops: CDR1 KGHSH, CDR2 LQKENI. CDR3 sequence reads: CASSPLPGVSNQPQHF. CDR3 bases: TGTGCCAGCTCACCACTTCCAGGGGTTAGCAATCAGCCCCAGCATTTT.